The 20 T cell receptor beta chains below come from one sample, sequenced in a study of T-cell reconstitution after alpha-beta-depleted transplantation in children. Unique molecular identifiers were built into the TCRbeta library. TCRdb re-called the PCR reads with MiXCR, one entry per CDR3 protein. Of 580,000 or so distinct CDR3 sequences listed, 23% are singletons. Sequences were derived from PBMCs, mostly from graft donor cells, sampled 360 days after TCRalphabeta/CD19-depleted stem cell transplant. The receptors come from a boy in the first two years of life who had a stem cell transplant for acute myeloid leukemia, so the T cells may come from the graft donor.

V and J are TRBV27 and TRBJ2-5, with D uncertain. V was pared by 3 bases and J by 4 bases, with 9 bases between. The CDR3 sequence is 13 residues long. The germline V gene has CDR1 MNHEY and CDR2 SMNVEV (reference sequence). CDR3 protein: CASSFHRTETQYF. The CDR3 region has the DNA TGTGCCAGCAGTTTTCACAGAACAGAGACCCAGTACTTC.

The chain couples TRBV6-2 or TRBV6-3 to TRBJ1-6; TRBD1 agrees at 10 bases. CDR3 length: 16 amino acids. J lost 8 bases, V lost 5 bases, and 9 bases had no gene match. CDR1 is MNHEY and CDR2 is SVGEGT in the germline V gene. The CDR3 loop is CASSSLGQGFDSPLHF. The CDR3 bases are TGTGCCAGCAGTAGTTTGGGACAGGGGTTCGATTCACCCCTCCACTTT.

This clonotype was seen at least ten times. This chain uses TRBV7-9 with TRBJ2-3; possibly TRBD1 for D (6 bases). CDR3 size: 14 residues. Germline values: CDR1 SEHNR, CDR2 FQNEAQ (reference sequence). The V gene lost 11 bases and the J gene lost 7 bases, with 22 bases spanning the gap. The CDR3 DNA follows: TGTGCCGGCGCCTCGGCAGGGGTAGACTATACGCAGTATTTT. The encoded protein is CAGASAGVDYTQYF. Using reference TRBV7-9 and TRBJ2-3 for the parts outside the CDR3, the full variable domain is DTGVSQNPRHKITKRGQNVTFRCDPISEHNRLYWYRQTLGQGPEFLTYFQNEAQLEKSRLLSDRFSAERPKGSFSTLEIQRTEQGDSAMYLCAGASAGVDYTQYFGPGTRLTVL.

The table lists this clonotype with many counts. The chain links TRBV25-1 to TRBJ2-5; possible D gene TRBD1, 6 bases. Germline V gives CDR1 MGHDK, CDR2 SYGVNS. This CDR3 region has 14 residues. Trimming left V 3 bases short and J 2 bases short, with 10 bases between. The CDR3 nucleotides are TGTGCCAGCAGTGAGACAGGACGACAAGAGACCCAGTACTTC. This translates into CASSETGRQETQYF.

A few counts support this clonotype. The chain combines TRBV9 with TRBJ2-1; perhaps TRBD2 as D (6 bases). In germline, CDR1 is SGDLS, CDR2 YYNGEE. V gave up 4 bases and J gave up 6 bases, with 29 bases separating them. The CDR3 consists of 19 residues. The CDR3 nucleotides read TGTGCCAGCAGCATCCGAGAGGGGCACACGACATTGGGGGGCAATGAGCAGTTCTTC. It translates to CASSIREGHTTLGGNEQFF.

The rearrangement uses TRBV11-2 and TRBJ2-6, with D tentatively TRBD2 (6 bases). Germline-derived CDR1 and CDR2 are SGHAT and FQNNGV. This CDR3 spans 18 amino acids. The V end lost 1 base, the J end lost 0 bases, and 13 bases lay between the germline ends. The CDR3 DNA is TGTGCCAGCAGCTTAGGCGGGGACGACCACTCTGGGGCCAACGTCCTGACTTTC. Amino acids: CASSLGGDDHSGANVLTF.

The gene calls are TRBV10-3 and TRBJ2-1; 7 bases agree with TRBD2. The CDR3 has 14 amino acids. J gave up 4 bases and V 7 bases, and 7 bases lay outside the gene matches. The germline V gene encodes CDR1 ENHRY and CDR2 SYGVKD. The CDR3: CAIKSGAEYNEQFF. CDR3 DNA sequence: TGTGCCATCAAGAGCGGGGCCGAATACAATGAGCAGTTCTTC.

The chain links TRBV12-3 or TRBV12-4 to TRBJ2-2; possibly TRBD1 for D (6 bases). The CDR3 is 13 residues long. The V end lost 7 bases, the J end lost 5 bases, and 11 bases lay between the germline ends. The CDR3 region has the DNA TGTGCCAGCAACCTAGACAGGACCGGGGAGCTGTTTTTT. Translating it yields CASNLDRTGELFF.

DNA for the CDR3: TGCGCCAGCAGCCAAGAACAGAGATGGGGTGAGCAGTTCTTC. Protein sequence: CASSQEQRWGEQFF. The chain has TRBV4-1 and TRBJ2-1; D is undetermined. Looked up from germline, CDR1 is MGHRA and CDR2 is YSYEKL. The CDR3 is 14 residues long. Trimming removed 0 bases from V and 9 bases from J, with 12 bases in between.

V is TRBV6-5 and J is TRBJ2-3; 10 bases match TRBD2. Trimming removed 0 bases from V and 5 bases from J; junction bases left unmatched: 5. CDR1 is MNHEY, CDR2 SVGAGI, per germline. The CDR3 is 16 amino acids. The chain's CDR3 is CASSYSGLAGEDTQYF. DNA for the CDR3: TGTGCCAGCAGTTACTCGGGGCTAGCGGGGGAAGATACGCAGTATTTT.

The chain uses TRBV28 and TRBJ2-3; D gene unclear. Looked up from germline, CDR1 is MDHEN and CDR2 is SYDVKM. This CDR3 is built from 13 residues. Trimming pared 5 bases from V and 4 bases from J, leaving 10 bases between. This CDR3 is CASSQTTPDTQYF. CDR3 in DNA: TGTGCCAGCAGTCAAACCACCCCAGATACGCAGTATTTT.

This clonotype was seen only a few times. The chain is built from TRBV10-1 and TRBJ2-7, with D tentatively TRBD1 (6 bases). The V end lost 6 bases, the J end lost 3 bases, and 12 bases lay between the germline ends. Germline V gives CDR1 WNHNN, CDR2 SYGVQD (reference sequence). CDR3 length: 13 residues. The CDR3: CASRPDSYYEQYV. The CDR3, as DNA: TGCGCCAGCAGACCGGACAGCTACTACGAGCAGTACGTC.

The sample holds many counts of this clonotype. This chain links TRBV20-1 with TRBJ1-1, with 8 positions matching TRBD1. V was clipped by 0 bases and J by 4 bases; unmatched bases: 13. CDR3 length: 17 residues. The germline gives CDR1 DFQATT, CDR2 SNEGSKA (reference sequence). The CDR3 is CSARDLGQTGVSTEAFF. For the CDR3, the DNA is TGCAGTGCTAGAGATCTCGGACAGACAGGGGTTTCCACTGAAGCTTTCTTT.

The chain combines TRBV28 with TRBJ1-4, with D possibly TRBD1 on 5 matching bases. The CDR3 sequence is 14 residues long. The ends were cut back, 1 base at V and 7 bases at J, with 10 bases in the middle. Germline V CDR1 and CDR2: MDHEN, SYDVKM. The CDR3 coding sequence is TGTGCCAGCAGTTTATTTTTGGGGGTTGAAAAACTGTTTTTT. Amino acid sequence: CASSLFLGVEKLFF. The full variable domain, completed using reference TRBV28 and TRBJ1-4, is DVKVTQSSRYLVKRTGEKVFLECVQDMDHENMFWYRQDPGLGLRLIYFSYDVKMKEKGDIPEGYSVSREKKERFSLILESASTNQTSMYLCASSLFLGVEKLFFGSGTQLSVL.

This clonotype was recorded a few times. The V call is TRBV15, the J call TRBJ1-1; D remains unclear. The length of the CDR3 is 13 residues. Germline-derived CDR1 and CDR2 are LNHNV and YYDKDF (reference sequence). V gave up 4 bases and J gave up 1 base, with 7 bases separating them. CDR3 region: CATSTRGNTEAFF. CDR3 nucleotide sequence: TGTGCCACCAGCACACGTGGGAACACTGAAGCTTTCTTT.

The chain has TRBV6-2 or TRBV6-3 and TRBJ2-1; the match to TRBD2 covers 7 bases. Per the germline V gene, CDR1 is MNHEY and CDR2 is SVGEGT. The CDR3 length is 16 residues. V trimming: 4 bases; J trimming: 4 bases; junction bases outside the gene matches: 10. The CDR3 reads CASSFRPGGTYNEQFF. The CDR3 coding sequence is TGTGCCAGCAGTTTTCGGCCGGGGGGAACTTACAATGAGCAGTTCTTC.

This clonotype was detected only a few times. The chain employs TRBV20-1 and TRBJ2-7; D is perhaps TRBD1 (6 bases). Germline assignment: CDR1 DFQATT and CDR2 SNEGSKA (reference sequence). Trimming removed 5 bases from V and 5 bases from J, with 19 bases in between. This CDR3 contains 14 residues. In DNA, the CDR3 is TGCAGTGCTTCGGACAGAAACAAACCGGACGAGCAGTACTTC. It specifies CSASDRNKPDEQYF.

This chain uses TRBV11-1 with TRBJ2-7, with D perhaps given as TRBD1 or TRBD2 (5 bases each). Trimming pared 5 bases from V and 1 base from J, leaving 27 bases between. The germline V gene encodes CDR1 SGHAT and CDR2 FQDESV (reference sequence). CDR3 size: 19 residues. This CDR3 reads CASSLIQQGARAHSYEQYF. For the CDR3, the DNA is TGTGCCAGCAGCCTGATCCAGCAGGGAGCACGGGCACATTCCTACGAGCAGTACTTC.

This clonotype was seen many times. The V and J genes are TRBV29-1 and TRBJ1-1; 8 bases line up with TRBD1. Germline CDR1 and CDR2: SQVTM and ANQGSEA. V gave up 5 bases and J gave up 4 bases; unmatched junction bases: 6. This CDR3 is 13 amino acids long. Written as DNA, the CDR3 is TGCAGCGTTCCCGCGACAGGGGCCACTGAAGCTTTCTTT. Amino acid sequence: CSVPATGATEAFF.

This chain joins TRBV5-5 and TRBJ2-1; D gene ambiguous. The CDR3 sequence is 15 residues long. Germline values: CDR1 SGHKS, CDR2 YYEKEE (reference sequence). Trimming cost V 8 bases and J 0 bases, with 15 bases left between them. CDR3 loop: CASQRSQSSYNEQFF. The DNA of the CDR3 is TGTGCCAGTCAGCGTAGCCAAAGCTCCTACAATGAGCAGTTCTTC. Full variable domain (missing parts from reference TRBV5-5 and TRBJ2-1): DAGVTQSPTHLIKTRGQQVTLRCSPISGHKSVSWYQQVLGQGPQFIFQYYEKEERGRGNFPDRFSARQFPNYSSELNVNALLLGDSALYLCASQRSQSSYNEQFFGPGTRLTVL.